These 12 T cell receptor beta chains originate from one sample sequenced in a study of cytomegalovirus exposure and HLA in healthy donors. In the PCR, 60 Vbeta and 13 Jbeta primers were used. TCRdb's table, derived via immunoSEQ multiplex PCR, lists solely in-frame clones and lacks some. The table lists approximately 200,000 clones, about 80% of them singletons. Sequencing was performed on PBMCs. Receptors originate from a man aged 35 to 55 in good health and CMV-seronegative.

The CDR3 loop reads CASSLGRGAPYEQYF. CDR3 sequence (DNA): TGTGCCAGCAGCTTAGGGCGGGGGGCCCCCTACGAGCAGTACTTC. This chain connects TRBV7-8 to TRBJ2-7; 8 bases map to TRBD2. V dropped 1 base and J dropped 2; count of bases not matched to a gene: 4. The germline V gene has CDR1 SGHVS and CDR2 FQNEAQ. This CDR3 spans 15 amino acids.

The chain couples TRBV7-9 to TRBJ2-3; no clear D. Germline V gives CDR1 SEHNR, CDR2 FQNEAQ (reference sequence). The CDR3 totals 14 residues. Trimming shortened V by 4 bases and J by 3 bases, and 11 bases separated the two germline ends. The CDR3 loop is CASSSGPLTDTQYF. CDR3 bases: TGTGCCAGCAGCTCTGGGCCCCTTACAGATACGCAGTATTTT.

The chain combines TRBV7-3 with TRBJ1-1; TRBD1 matches 8 bases. The V segment lost 6 bases and the J segment 4 bases; nucleotides outside the gene matches: 4. From germline, CDR1 is SGHTA and CDR2 FQGTGA. The CDR3 sequence is 13 residues long. CDR3 DNA sequence: TGTGCCAGCAGTCTCACAGGGGGCACTGAAGCTTTCTTT. This sequence encodes CASSLTGGTEAFF. The complete variable domain, with remaining parts taken from reference TRBV7-3 and TRBJ1-1, reads GAGVSQTPSNKVTEKGKYVELRCDPISGHTALYWYRQSLGQGPEFLIYFQGTGAADDSGLPNDRFFAVRPEGSVSTLKIQRTERGDSAVYLCASSLTGGTEAFFGQGTRLTVV.

The J gene is TRBJ1-1, the V gene TRBV27; 7 nucleotides match TRBD1. The CDR3 sequence is 14 residues long. Germline-derived CDR1 and CDR2 are MNHEY and SMNVEV (reference sequence). J was trimmed by 1 base and V by 6 bases; bases with no gene match: 5. CDR3 DNA sequence: TGTGCCAGCAGGGGCGGGACAGAGAACACTGAAGCTTTCTTT. Its translation is CASRGGTENTEAFF.

About this clone: One end of the junction varies from germline; a read error may be responsible. J is TRBJ2-6 and V is TRBV28; unclear D gene. CDR1 is MDHEN, CDR2 SYDVKM, per germline. The CDR3 has 17 amino acids. DNA for the CDR3: TGTGCCAGCAGCTTATCAGCCACATCGGGTGGGGCCAACGTCCTGACTTTC. Translation: CASSLSATSGGANVLTF.

The chain recombines TRBV2 with TRBJ2-3; D gene ambiguous. Germline V gene lookup returns CDR1 SNHLY and CDR2 FYNNEI. CDR3 length: 16 residues. Trimming cost V 2 bases and J 0 bases, with 12 bases left between them. In DNA form, the CDR3 reads TGTGCCAGCAGTGAACTACCTATTTCTAGCACAGATACGCAGTATTTT. Translating gives CASSELPISSTDTQYF.

This clone was recorded only once. The chain is built from TRBV28 and TRBJ2-7; D remains unclear. The CDR3 consists of 11 residues. V was cut by 5 bases and J by 5 bases, with 7 bases left in between. Germline lookup yields CDR1 MDHEN and CDR2 SYDVKM. In DNA form, the CDR3 reads TGTGCCAGCAGTCCGGTTAACGAGCAGTACTTC. Its translation: CASSPVNEQYF.

The rearrangement uses TRBV27 and TRBJ2-2; 7 nucleotides align to TRBD1. The CDR3 extends over 14 amino acids. With 9 bases clipped from V and 0 bases from J, the junction kept 4 bases outside the gene matches. Germline V gives CDR1 MNHEY, CDR2 SMNVEV (reference sequence). As DNA, the CDR3 is TGTGCCAGACGGGGACAGACGAACACCGGGGAGCTGTTTTTT. Translated: CARRGQTNTGELFF.

This clone was seen only a few times. This chain connects TRBV7-9 to TRBJ1-5; D might be TRBD1 (6 bases). V was shortened by 8 bases and J by 6 bases, with 20 bases between the two germline ends. Looked up from germline, CDR1 is SEHNR and CDR2 is FQNEAQ (reference sequence). The CDR3 runs 15 residues. CDR3 bases: TGTGCCAGCGGGGGCCTGGGAGACCTGGGTCAGCCCCAGCATTTT. Amino acid sequence: CASGGLGDLGQPQHF.

The chain joins TRBV19 to TRBJ1-1; possibly TRBD1 for D (5 bases). V gave up 6 bases and J gave up 0 bases, with 17 bases separating them. Germline-derived CDR1 and CDR2 are LNHDA and SQIVND (reference sequence). CDR3 length: 16 residues. The CDR3 here is CASSPREGALNTEAFF. CDR3 coding DNA: TGTGCCAGTAGCCCGAGAGAAGGGGCTTTGAACACTGAAGCTTTCTTT.

This clone has only a few counts. The rearrangement joins TRBV28 to TRBJ2-5; 8 bases agree with TRBD1. The germline V gene has CDR1 MDHEN and CDR2 SYDVKM. The CDR3 covers 13 residues. Trimming removed 6 bases from V and 2 bases from J; junction bases left unmatched: 2. CDR3 region: CASSRTGQETQYF. The CDR3, as DNA: TGTGCCAGCAGCCGGACAGGGCAAGAGACCCAGTACTTC.

The chain combines TRBV5-1 with TRBJ2-7; a possible D gene is TRBD1 (6 bases). CDR3 length equals 11 residues. Germline V gives CDR1 SGHRS, CDR2 YFSETQ. V lost 2 bases and J lost 7, with 7 bases in between. The CDR3 loop reads CASSLTGEQYF. The CDR3 DNA follows: TGCGCCAGCAGCTTAACAGGGGAGCAGTACTTC.